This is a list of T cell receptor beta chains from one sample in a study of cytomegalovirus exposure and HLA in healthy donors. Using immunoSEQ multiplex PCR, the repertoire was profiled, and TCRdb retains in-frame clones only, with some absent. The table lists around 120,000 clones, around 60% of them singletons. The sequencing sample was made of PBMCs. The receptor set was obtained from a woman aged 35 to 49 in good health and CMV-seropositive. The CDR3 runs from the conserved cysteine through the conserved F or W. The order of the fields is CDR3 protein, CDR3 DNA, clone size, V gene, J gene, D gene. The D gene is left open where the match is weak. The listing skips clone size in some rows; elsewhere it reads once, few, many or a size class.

CDR3aa: CASSLDSSGNTIYF
CDR3nt: TGCGCCAGCAGCCTGGACAGCTCTGGAAACACCATATATTTT
abundance: -
v_gene: TRBV5-1
j_gene: TRBJ1-3
d_gene: -

CDR3aa: CASRQGSYEQYF
CDR3nt: TGTGCCAGCAGACAGGGGTCCTACGAGCAGTACTTC
abundance: -
v_gene: TRBV28
j_gene: TRBJ2-7
d_gene: TRBD1

CDR3aa: CASSYSRGDYGYTF
CDR3nt: TGTGCCAGCAGTTACTCCAGGGGAGACTATGGCTACACCTTC
abundance: -
v_gene: TRBV6-5
j_gene: TRBJ1-2
d_gene: -

CDR3aa: CASSLLAGGRYEQYF
CDR3nt: TGTGCCAGCAGCTTGCTAGCGGGAGGACGGTACGAGCAGTACTTC
abundance: few
v_gene: TRBV7-3
j_gene: TRBJ2-7
d_gene: TRBD2

CDR3aa: CASSRGRVDEQYF
CDR3nt: TGTGCCAGCAGCAGGGGCAGGGTCGACGAGCAGTACTTC
abundance: -
v_gene: TRBV6-5
j_gene: TRBJ2-7
d_gene: -

CDR3aa: CASSLGFGEPHEQYF
CDR3nt: TGTGCCAGCAGCTTAGGGTTCGGGGAACCCCACGAGCAGTACTTC
abundance: -
v_gene: TRBV13
j_gene: TRBJ2-7
d_gene: -

CDR3aa: CAWSPRTGGTELFF
CDR3nt: TGTGCCTGGAGTCCAAGAACTGGAGGGACTGAGCTGTTTTTT
abundance: -
v_gene: TRBV30
j_gene: TRBJ2-2
d_gene: -

CDR3aa: CASSGQGRNTGELFF
CDR3nt: TGTGCCAGCAGTGGACAGGGACGAAACACCGGGGAGCTGTTTTTT
abundance: -
v_gene: TRBV6-5
j_gene: TRBJ2-2
d_gene: TRBD1

CDR3aa: CATERWGVSDSNQPQHF
CDR3nt: TGTGCCACCGAACGGTGGGGGGTCAGCGATAGCAATCAGCCCCAGCATTTT
abundance: -
v_gene: TRBV2
j_gene: TRBJ1-5
d_gene: -

CDR3aa: CASSISGGNEQFF
CDR3nt: TGTGCCAGTAGTATTTCAGGGGGCAATGAGCAGTTCTTC
abundance: few
v_gene: TRBV19
j_gene: TRBJ2-1
d_gene: TRBD1

CDR3aa: CASRTTNTEAFF
CDR3nt: TGTGCCAGCAGGACAACGAACACTGAAGCTTTCTTT
abundance: once
v_gene: TRBV14
j_gene: TRBJ1-1
d_gene: -

CDR3aa: CASSLSGGIGEAFF
CDR3nt: TGTGCCAGCAGTTTATCCGGGGGGATTGGTGAAGCTTTCTTT
abundance: -
v_gene: TRBV27
j_gene: TRBJ1-1
d_gene: -

CDR3aa: CASSEARSGGREAFF
CDR3nt: TGTGCCAGCAGTGAAGCGAGATCAGGGGGGCGTGAAGCTTTCTTT
abundance: -
v_gene: TRBV6-1
j_gene: TRBJ1-1
d_gene: TRBD1

CDR3aa: CASSLATLTVGYTF
CDR3nt: TGCGCCAGCAGCTTGGCGACGCTGACAGTTGGCTACACCTTC
abundance: -
v_gene: TRBV5-1
j_gene: TRBJ1-2
d_gene: -

CDR3aa: CASSQSGETQYF
CDR3nt: TGCGCCAGCAGTCAATCGGGTGAGACCCAGTACTTC
abundance: few
v_gene: TRBV4-1
j_gene: TRBJ2-5
d_gene: -

CDR3aa: CASRVEVEEKLFF
CDR3nt: TGTGCCAGCAGAGTGGAGGTTGAAGAAAAACTGTTTTTT
abundance: few
v_gene: TRBV2
j_gene: TRBJ1-4
d_gene: -

CDR3aa: CASSPGVGGNEKLFF
CDR3nt: TGTGCCAGCAGCCCCGGTGTAGGGGGCAATGAAAAACTGTTTTTT
abundance: -
v_gene: TRBV7-9
j_gene: TRBJ1-4
d_gene: TRBD1

CDR3aa: CASSSLAGDSYEQYF
CDR3nt: TGTGCCAGCAGTTCCCTAGCGGGAGACTCTTACGAGCAGTACTTC
abundance: few
v_gene: TRBV6-5
j_gene: TRBJ2-7
d_gene: TRBD2